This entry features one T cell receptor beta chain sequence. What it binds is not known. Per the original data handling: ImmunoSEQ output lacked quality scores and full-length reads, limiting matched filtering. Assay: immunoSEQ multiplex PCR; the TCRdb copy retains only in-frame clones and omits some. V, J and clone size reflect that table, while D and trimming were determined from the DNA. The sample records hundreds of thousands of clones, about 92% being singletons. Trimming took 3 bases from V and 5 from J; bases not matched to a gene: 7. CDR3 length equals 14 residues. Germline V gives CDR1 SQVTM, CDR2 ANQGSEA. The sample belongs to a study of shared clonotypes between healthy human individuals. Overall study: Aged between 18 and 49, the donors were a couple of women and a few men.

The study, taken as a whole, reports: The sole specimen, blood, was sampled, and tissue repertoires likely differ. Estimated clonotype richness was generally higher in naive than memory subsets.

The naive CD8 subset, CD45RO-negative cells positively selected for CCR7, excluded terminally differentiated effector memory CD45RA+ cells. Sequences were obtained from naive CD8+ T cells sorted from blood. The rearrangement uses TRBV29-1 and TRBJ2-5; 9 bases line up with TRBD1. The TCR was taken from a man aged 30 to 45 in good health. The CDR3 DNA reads TGCAGCGTTGATTGGGGACAGGGAGGGGAGACCCAGTACTTC. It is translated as CSVDWGQGGETQYF.